The present TCR beta chain was sequenced within a study of blood T cell repertoires in COVID-19. Background on the study: PBMCs, B-cell-depleted T cells, or T cells were the source of the cDNA or gDNA that made up the material.

The table came from immunoSEQ multiplex PCR; TCRdb's copy has only in-frame clones and leaves some out. The table records some 97,000 clones, roughly 90% of them present only once. The CDR3 extends over 14 amino acids. Germline loops: CDR1 MNHNY, CDR2 SVGAGI (reference sequence). V was pared by 4 bases and J by 4 bases, with 11 bases between. Sequencing used peripheral blood. The sequence derives from a man between 70 and 80 years old with acute or convalescent COVID-19. This chain uses TRBV6-6 with TRBJ1-3; D may be TRBD1 (5 bases). CDR3 residues: CASSSRVEGNTIYF. CDR3 in DNA: TGTGCCAGCAGTTCCAGGGTAGAGGGAAACACCATATATTTT.